Sequencing of this TCR beta chain was carried out in a study of blood T cell repertoires in COVID-19. Study as a whole: There were acute and convalescent COVID-19 samples, and they came from the United States, Italy and Spain. PBMCs, B-cell-depleted T cells, or T cells provided the cDNA or gDNA that made up the material.

How the authors handled the data: Reference gene primer amplification gave nucleated cell count estimates. TCRdb's copy holds only in-frame clones and misses some; the assay was immunoSEQ multiplex PCR. The V and J calls and clone size were taken over from that table, and D and trimming were inferred from the DNA. The sample has 13,000 or so clones; nearly 90% are singletons. The CDR3 length is 14 residues. Looked up from germline, CDR1 is SGHNT and CDR2 is YENEEA. The V end was cut by 5 bases, the J end by 1 base, with 9 bases between. The clonotype originates from a human donor in a cohort sampled during active COVID-19. Sequenced input: peripheral blood. This sequence joins TRBV11-3 and TRBJ2-4; a possible D gene is TRBD2 (6 bases). Here the CDR3 DNA reads TGTGCCAGCAGCCCAAGCGGGGCCAAAAACATTCAGTACTTC. This gives the protein CASSPSGAKNIQYF.